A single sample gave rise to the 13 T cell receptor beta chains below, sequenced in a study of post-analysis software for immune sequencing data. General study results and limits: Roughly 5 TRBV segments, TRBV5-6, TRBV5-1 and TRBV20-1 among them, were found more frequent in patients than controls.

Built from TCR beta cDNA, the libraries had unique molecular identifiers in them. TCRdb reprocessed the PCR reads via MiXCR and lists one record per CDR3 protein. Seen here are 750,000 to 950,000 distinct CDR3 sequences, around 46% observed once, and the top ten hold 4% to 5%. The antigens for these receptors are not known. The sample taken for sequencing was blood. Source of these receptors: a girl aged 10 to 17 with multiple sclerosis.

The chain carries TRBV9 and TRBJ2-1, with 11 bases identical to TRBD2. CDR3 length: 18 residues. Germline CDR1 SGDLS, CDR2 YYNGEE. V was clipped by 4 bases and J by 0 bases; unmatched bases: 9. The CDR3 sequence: CASSSTLGLADSYNEQFF. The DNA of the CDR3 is TGTGCCAGCAGCTCCACCTTGGGACTAGCGGACTCCTACAATGAGCAGTTCTTC.

The CDR3 protein is CASKPLTGALAYF. CDR3 DNA: TGTGCCAGCAAACCACTGACAGGGGCATTAGCGTACTTC. J is TRBJ2-7 and V is TRBV6-6, with TRBD1 identical over 8 bases. This CDR3 is 13 amino acids long. J gave up 12 bases and V 7 bases, and 14 bases lay outside the gene matches. Germline CDR1 reads MNHNY; CDR2 reads SVGAGI (reference sequence).

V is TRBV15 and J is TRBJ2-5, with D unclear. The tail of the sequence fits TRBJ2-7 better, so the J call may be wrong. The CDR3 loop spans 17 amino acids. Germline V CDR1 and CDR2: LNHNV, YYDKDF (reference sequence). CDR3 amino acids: CATSRGLEPGHSYEQYF. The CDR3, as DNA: TGTGCCACCAGCAGAGGTCTCGAACCGGGCCATTCCTACGAGCAGTACTTC.

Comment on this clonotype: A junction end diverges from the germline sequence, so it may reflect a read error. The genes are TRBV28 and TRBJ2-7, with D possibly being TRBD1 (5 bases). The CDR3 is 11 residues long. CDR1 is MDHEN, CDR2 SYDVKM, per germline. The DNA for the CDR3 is TGTGCCGGCAGCTACAATCAGGGACAGTACTTC. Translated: CAGSYNQGQYF.

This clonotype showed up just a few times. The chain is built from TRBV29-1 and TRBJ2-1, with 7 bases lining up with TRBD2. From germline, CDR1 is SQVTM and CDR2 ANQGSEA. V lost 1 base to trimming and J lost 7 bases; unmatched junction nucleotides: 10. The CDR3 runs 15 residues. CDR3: CSVEGGGLIGNEQFF. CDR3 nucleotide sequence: TGCAGCGTTGAAGGGGGGGGACTAATCGGAAATGAGCAGTTCTTC.

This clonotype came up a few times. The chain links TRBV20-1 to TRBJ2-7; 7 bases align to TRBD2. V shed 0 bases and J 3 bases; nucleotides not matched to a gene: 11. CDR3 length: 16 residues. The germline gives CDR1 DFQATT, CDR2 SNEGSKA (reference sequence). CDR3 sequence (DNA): TGCAGTGCTAGAGATCTCTGGGCAGGGAGGGACTACGAGCAGTACTTC. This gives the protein CSARDLWAGRDYEQYF.

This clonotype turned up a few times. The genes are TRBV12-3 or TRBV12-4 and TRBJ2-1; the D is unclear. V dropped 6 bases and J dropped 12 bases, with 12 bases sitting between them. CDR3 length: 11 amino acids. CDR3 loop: CASRVRGRQFF. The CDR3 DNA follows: TGTGCCAGCAGGGTGCGTGGTCGGCAGTTCTTC.

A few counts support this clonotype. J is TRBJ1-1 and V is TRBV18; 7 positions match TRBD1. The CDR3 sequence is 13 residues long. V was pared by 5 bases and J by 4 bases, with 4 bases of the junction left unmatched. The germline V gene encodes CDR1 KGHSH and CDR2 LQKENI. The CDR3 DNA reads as TGTGCCAGCTCAACTTCAGGGGGCACTGAAGCTTTCTTT. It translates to CASSTSGGTEAFF.

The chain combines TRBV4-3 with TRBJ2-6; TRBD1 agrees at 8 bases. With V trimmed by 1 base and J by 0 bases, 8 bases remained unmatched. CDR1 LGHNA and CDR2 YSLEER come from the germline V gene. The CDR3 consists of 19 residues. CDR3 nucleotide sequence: TGCGCCAGCAGCCAAGCAGGGGGCGGCCCTATCTCTGGGGCCAACGTCCTGACTTTC. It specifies CASSQAGGGPISGANVLTF.

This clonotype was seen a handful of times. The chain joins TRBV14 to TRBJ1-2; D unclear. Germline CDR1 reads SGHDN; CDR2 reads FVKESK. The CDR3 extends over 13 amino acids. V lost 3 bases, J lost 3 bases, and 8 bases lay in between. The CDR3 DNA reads TGTGCCAGCAGCCACGCGGCGGACTATGGCTACACCTTC. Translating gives CASSHAADYGYTF.

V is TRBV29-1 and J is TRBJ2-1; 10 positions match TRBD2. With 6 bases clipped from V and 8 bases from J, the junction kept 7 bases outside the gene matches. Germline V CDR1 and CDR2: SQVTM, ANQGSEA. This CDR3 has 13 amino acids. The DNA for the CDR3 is TGCAGCGTCGCTAGCGGGAGTCGGGATGAGCAGTTCTTC. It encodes CSVASGSRDEQFF.

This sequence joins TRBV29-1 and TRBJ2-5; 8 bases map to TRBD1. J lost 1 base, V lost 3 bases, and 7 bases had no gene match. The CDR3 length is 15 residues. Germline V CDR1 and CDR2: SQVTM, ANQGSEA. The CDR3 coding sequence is TGCAGCGTTGAGGGGGAGGACAGGGCCCAAGAGACCCAGTACTTC. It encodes CSVEGEDRAQETQYF. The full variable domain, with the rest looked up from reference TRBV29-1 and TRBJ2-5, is SAVISQKPSRDICQRGTSLTIQCQVDSQVTMMFWYRQQPGQSLTLIATANQGSEATYESGFVIDKFPISRPNLTFSTLTVSNMSPEDSSIYLCSVEGEDRAQETQYFGPGTRLLVL.

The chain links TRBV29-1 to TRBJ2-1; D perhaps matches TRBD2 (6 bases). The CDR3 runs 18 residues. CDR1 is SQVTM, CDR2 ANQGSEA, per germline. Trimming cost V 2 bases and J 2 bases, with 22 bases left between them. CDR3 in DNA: TGCAGCGTTGAACCGCGGGGCCAAGTGCGGGCGACCTACAATGAGCAGTTCTTC. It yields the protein CSVEPRGQVRATYNEQFF.